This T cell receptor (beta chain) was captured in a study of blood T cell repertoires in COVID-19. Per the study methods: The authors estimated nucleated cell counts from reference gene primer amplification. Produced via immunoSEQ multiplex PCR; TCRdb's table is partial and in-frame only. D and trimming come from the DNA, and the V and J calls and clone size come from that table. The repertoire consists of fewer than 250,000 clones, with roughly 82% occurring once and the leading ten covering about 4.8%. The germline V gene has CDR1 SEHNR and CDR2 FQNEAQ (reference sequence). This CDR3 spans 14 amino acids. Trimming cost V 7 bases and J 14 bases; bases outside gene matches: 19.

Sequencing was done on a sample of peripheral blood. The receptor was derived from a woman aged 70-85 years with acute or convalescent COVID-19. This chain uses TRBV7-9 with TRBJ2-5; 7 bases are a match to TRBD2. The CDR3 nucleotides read TGTGCCAGCAACCTGGGGGGGGGAGCGACAAGGTTCTACTTC. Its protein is CASNLGGGATRFYF.